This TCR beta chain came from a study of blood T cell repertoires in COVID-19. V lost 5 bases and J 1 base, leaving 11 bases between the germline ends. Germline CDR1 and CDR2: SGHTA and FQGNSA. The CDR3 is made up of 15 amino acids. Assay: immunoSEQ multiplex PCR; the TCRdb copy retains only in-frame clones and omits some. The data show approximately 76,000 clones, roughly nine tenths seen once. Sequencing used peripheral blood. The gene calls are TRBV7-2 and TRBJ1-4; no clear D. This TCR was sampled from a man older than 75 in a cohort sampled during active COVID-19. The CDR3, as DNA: TGTGCCAGCAGCCCCCGGACTGGAACTAATGAAAAACTGTTTTTT. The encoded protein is CASSPRTGTNEKLFF.